Given below is one TCR beta chain in context. Treatment reported: some 20 received Ad26.COV2.S at low or high dose, single or two shots; about five received placebo; per-sample allocation not given. Material that was analyzed had been drawn on day 63 after the first vaccine or placebo injection. This CDR3 has 13 amino acids. Germline CDR1 is SEHNR and CDR2 is FQNEAQ (reference sequence). The V gene end was trimmed by 0 bases and the J gene end by 9 bases; junction bases not matched to a gene: 3. Sequencing used immunoSEQ multiplex PCR; TCRdb keeps in-frame clones, though not all of them. This table holds over 400,000 clones, 85% to 90% found once. This specimen comes from a study of Ad26.COV2.S vaccination and SARS-CoV-2 variants.

Sequencing was performed on peripheral blood, taken in a trial of Ad26.COV2.S vaccine versus placebo. The clonotype comes from a person between 18 and 60 years old who received the Ad26.COV2.S COVID-19 vaccine or a placebo. The chain recombines TRBV7-9 with TRBJ1-2, with TRBD1 matching 8 bases. CDR3 residues: CASSLAGQGSYTF. The CDR3 coding sequence is TGTGCCAGCAGCTTAGCAGGACAGGGAAGCTACACCTTC.